Listed below are T cell receptor beta chains from one sample, sequenced in a study of regulatory T cells in long-lasting Graves disease. TCRdb processed the multiplex PCR reads anew with MiXCR; each CDR3 protein has one entry. The sample includes about 430,000 distinct CDR3 sequences, over 14% of them seen just once. This same sample was also taken into another study, of T cells in Graves' hyperthyroidism and ophthalmopathy.

The input for sequencing was peripheral blood mononuclear cells (PBMCs), taken at new diagnosis, from a patient treated with antithyroid drugs. The source of these receptors is a woman between 40 and 50 years old with Graves disease. The CDR3 runs from the conserved cysteine through the conserved F or W. A D gene is named only where the DNA matches it firmly. Where a row states a size, it is once, few, many or the class of an expanded clone; other rows omit it.

v_call	j_call	d_call	clone_size	cdr3_aa	cdr3_nt
TRBV28	TRBJ2-2	.	many	CATEGLGPGELFF	TGTGCCACGGAGGGCCTGGGGCCCGGGGAGCTGTTTTTT
TRBV12-3/TRBV12-4	TRBJ1-1	.	many	CASRSPAEAFF	TGTGCCAGCAGATCTCCCGCTGAAGCTTTCTTT
TRBV3-1	TRBJ2-7	.	.	CASSQVGRVYEQYF	TGTGCCAGCAGCCAAGTCGGTCGGGTCTACGAGCAGTACTTC
TRBV20-1	TRBJ2-3	.	many	CSAFDYLSTDTQYF	TGCAGTGCTTTTGACTACCTCAGCACAGATACGCAGTATTTT
TRBV7-2	TRBJ2-5	.	many	CASSLYSSGETQYF	TGTGCCAGCAGCCTGTACAGCTCGGGGGAGACCCAGTACTTC
TRBV24-1	TRBJ2-4	.	few	CATSDLADNKNIQYF	TGTGCCACCAGTGATTTGGCCGATAATAAAAACATTCAGTACTTC
TRBV28	TRBJ2-2	TRBD2	many	CAHQREGETTGELFF	TGTGCACACCAGCGGGAGGGTGAGACCACCGGGGAGCTGTTTTTT
TRBV11-3	TRBJ2-7	TRBD2	.	CASSPRTSGNFYEQYF	TGTGCCAGCAGCCCCCGGACTAGCGGGAACTTTTACGAGCAGTACTTC
TRBV7-8	TRBJ2-1	TRBD2	.	CASSLVGGTSQVNEQFF	TGTGCCAGCAGCTTAGTAGGTGGGACTAGTCAGGTCAATGAGCAGTTCTTC
TRBV5-5	TRBJ2-3	TRBD1	many	CASSPTGGRSDTQYF	TGTGCCAGCAGCCCAACAGGGGGGAGGTCAGATACGCAGTATTTT
TRBV9	TRBJ1-3	.	.	CASSSRGAGSSGNTIYF	TGTGCCAGCAGCTCACGGGGGGCAGGAAGCTCTGGAAACACCATATATTTT
TRBV5-1	TRBJ2-3	.	.	CASRKVGTDTQYF	TGCGCCAGCAGGAAGGTGGGCACAGATACGCAGTATTTT
TRBV6-2/TRBV6-3	TRBJ2-1	TRBD2	few	CASSSTSGGSSYNEQFF	TGTGCCAGCAGTTCGACTAGCGGGGGAAGCTCCTACAATGAGCAGTTCTTC
TRBV5-5	TRBJ2-7	.	few	CASRVAASYEQYF	TGTGCCAGCAGGGTAGCAGCTTCCTACGAGCAGTACTTC
TRBV5-1	TRBJ2-3	.	many	CASSVDAQGGTDTQYF	TGCGCCAGCAGCGTGGATGCACAGGGAGGGACAGATACGCAGTATTTT
TRBV20-1	TRBJ1-1	TRBD1	many	CSAPQGDTEAFF	TGCAGTGCTCCACAGGGGGACACTGAAGCTTTCTTT
TRBV20-1	TRBJ2-3	.	many	CSASVSPNTDTQYF	TGCAGTGCTAGCGTCTCTCCTAACACAGATACGCAGTATTTT
TRBV2	TRBJ2-1	TRBD2	many	CAITRPSGSTDEQFF	TGTGCCATCACGAGGCCCAGCGGGAGTACCGATGAGCAGTTCTTC
TRBV19	TRBJ2-1	TRBD2	many	CASSMAGGVDEQFF	TGTGCCAGTAGTATGGCGGGAGGGGTTGATGAGCAGTTCTTC
TRBV7-9	TRBJ2-1	.	.	CASSLVAGPNEQFF	TGTGCCAGCAGCTTGGTCGCGGGCCCCAATGAGCAGTTCTTC